These 5 T cell receptor beta chains were all obtained from the same sample, sequenced in a study of cytomegalovirus exposure and HLA in healthy donors. Primers included in the PCR were 60 Vbeta and 13 Jbeta primers. Assay used: immunoSEQ multiplex PCR; TCRdb lists only in-frame clones, some missing. The table includes roughly 84,000 clones, over 70% detected once. Material: PBMCs. The receptors were gathered from a male donor in good health and CMV-seropositive.

V and J are TRBV28 and TRBJ2-1, with TRBD2 matching over 16 bases. Unmatched junction bases numbered 7, after V lost 6 bases and J lost 8 bases. This CDR3 spans 16 amino acids. Germline assignment: CDR1 MDHEN and CDR2 SYDVKM. CDR3 in DNA: TGTGCCAGCAGAGATGGGACTAGCGGGAGGGCCGATGAGCAGTTCTTC. Its translation is CASRDGTSGRADEQFF.

V gene TRBV7-2 combines with J gene TRBJ2-5; 8 positions agree with TRBD1. This CDR3 is 14 amino acids long. The germline V gene has CDR1 SGHTA and CDR2 FQGNSA. Losses at the gene ends were 5 bases for V and 2 bases for J; bases not matched to a gene: 4. The CDR3 DNA sequence: TGTGCCAGCAGCCTGGACAGGGAGCAAGAGACCCAGTACTTC. Amino acid sequence: CASSLDREQETQYF.

The V call is TRBV6-5, the J call TRBJ1-2, with D perhaps TRBD1 (5 bases). V was clipped by 6 bases and J by 0 bases, with 11 bases between them. CDR1 and CDR2 (germline): MNHEY, SVGAGI. The length of the CDR3 is 14 residues. CDR3 in DNA: TGTGCCAGCAGGCGGGGGGTAGCTAACTATGGCTACACCTTC. Amino acids: CASRRGVANYGYTF.

The chain recombines TRBV5-1 with TRBJ2-5; a possible D gene is TRBD2 (6 bases). V was clipped by 0 bases and J by 9 bases, with 15 bases between them. The CDR3 has 14 residues. Germline V gene sequence: CDR1 SGHRS, CDR2 YFSETQ. The CDR3 bases are TGCGCCAGCAGCTTGGCGACTAGTCCCCAGGCCCAGTACTTC. Protein product: CASSLATSPQAQYF.

The V call is TRBV5-3, the J call TRBJ1-5; 10 positions agree with TRBD1. TRBV5-3 is given ORF status, its function remaining uncertain. Trimming at V came to 3 bases and at J to 1 base, leaving 4 bases not matched to a gene. This CDR3 contains 16 residues. CDR3: CARSWGQGISNQPQHF. The CDR3 region has the DNA TGTGCCAGAAGCTGGGGACAGGGGATCAGCAATCAGCCCCAGCATTTT.